Below are 30 T cell receptor beta chains sequenced from a single sample in a study of technical replicates of blood from several donors (dated by TCRdb to the late 2010s). Receptors were amplified or captured by the immunoSEQ multiplex PCR assay. The table was pulled from immuneACCESS by TCRdb, which kept in-frame rearrangements only. Such tables lose some clones; where checked, under half of the loss comes from unresolved V genes, and the rest has no known cause. A total of tens of thousands of clones appear in this sample, 91% of them only once. In total, the top ten clones hold 0.2% to 0.3% of the sample. The sequenced material came from T cells isolated from PBMCs. These receptors all come from a human donor in good health.

The CDR3 reads CAWSVKGQGGHYGYTF. The CDR3 region has the DNA TGTGCCTGGAGTGTAAAAGGACAGGGGGGCCACTATGGCTACACCTTC. The chain uses TRBV30 and TRBJ1-2; 10 bases fit TRBD1. This CDR3 has 16 residues. J lost 3 bases, V lost 0 bases, and 7 bases had no gene match. Germline CDR1 GTSNPN, CDR2 SVGIG (reference sequence).

The chain couples TRBV11-3 to TRBJ1-6, with D possibly TRBD1 on 5 matching bases. The CDR3 runs to 16 residues. The V end lost 3 bases, the J end lost 5 bases, and 14 bases lay between the germline ends. The V gene's germline CDR1 is SGHNT and CDR2 YENEEA. The CDR3 reads CASSLVGGTNNSPLHF. CDR3 coding DNA: TGTGCCAGCAGCTTGGTGGGGGGAACTAATAATTCACCCCTCCACTTT.

V gene TRBV25-1 combines with J gene TRBJ2-1, with 9 bases lining up with TRBD1. Losses at the gene ends were 6 bases for V and 7 bases for J; bases not matched to a gene: 10. This CDR3 comprises 15 residues. CDR1 is MGHDK and CDR2 is SYGVNS in the germline V gene. The CDR3 spells CASSHWDREGNEQFF. The CDR3 nucleotides are TGTGCCAGCAGCCACTGGGACAGGGAGGGTAATGAGCAGTTCTTC.

V and J are TRBV5-1 and TRBJ1-3; 9 bases align to TRBD1. Germline V CDR1 and CDR2: SGHRS, YFSETQ. The CDR3 is 17 residues long. V shed 0 bases and J 1 base; nucleotides not matched to a gene: 5. The chain's CDR3 is CASSLGDRVKSGNTIYF. As DNA, the CDR3 is TGCGCCAGCAGCTTGGGGGACAGGGTAAAATCTGGAAACACCATATATTTT.

The chain employs TRBV7-6 and TRBJ2-2; 7 nucleotides match TRBD1. CDR1 is SGHVS, CDR2 FNYEAQ, per germline. CDR3 length equals 15 residues. The J segment lost 3 bases and the V segment lost 2 bases, leaving 3 bases of the junction unmatched. CDR3 nucleotide sequence: TGTGCCAGCAGCTTAAGCCAGGGGGACACCGGGGAGCTGTTTTTT. This sequence encodes CASSLSQGDTGELFF.

In this sample, this clone turned up once. The rearrangement links TRBV13 to TRBJ2-4; 8 nucleotides agree with TRBD2. Germline values: CDR1 PRHDT, CDR2 FYEKMQ (reference sequence). Trimming took 5 bases from V and 1 from J; bases not matched to a gene: 1. The CDR3 totals 14 residues. CDR3 DNA sequence: TGTGCCAGCAGCGCTAGCGGGGCCAAAAACATTCAGTACTTC. The encoded protein is CASSASGAKNIQYF.

The chain uses TRBV14 and TRBJ2-3; 9 bases agree with TRBD2. V was clipped by 4 bases and J by 3 bases; unmatched bases: 8. CDR1 and CDR2 (germline): SGHDN, FVKESK. CDR3 length: 16 amino acids. CDR3 protein: CASSRLAGGLTDTQYF. The CDR3 DNA follows: TGTGCCAGCAGCCGTCTCGCGGGGGGGCTGACAGATACGCAGTATTTT.

V gene TRBV5-1 combines with J gene TRBJ2-3, with D possibly TRBD2 on 5 matching bases. V lost 0 bases, J lost 1 base, and 21 bases lay in between. The CDR3 is made up of 19 amino acids. Germline V gives CDR1 SGHRS, CDR2 YFSETQ. CDR3 DNA: TGCGCCAGCAGCTTGGTCTCTGGGAGCGTCCCTAAAGGCACAGATACGCAGTATTTT. It codes for CASSLVSGSVPKGTDTQYF. The entire variable domain, with the rest obtained from reference TRBV5-1 and TRBJ2-3, is as follows: KAGVTQTPRYLIKTRGQQVTLSCSPISGHRSVSWYQQTPGQGLQFLFEYFSETQRNKGNFPGRFSGRQFSNSRSEMNVSTLELGDSALYLCASSLVSGSVPKGTDTQYFGPGTRLTVL.

The V call is TRBV27, the J call TRBJ2-3; unclear D gene. Germline CDR1 MNHEY, CDR2 SMNVEV (reference sequence). The CDR3 runs to 12 residues. V was clipped by 5 bases and J by 6 bases, with 9 bases between them. The CDR3 DNA sequence: TGTGCCAGCAGTCGGGTTGGGGATACGCAGTATTTT. It codes for CASSRVGDTQYF.

V usage is TRBV6-1 and J usage is TRBJ2-7, with 8 positions matching TRBD1. The J segment lost 3 bases and the V segment lost 7 bases, leaving 5 bases of the junction unmatched. The CDR3 spans 13 residues. From germline, CDR1 is MNHNS and CDR2 SASEGT. The CDR3 here is CASTTGGSYEQYF. DNA for the CDR3: TGTGCCAGCACCACAGGGGGTAGCTACGAGCAGTACTTC.

This chain links TRBV6-1 with TRBJ2-2; 7 bases agree with TRBD2. V was pared by 6 bases and J by 1 base, with 5 bases of the junction left unmatched. The CDR3 is 15 amino acids. CDR1 is MNHNS, CDR2 SASEGT, per germline. The CDR3 DNA reads as TGTGCCAGCAGGTCCGGGAGGATGAACACCGGGGAGCTGTTTTTT. Amino acids: CASRSGRMNTGELFF.

The V and J genes are TRBV18 and TRBJ2-2; 8 bases fit TRBD1. The CDR3 spans 17 residues. The trim removed 0 bases at V and 1 base at J, leaving 4 bases unmatched. Germline loops: CDR1 KGHSH, CDR2 LQKENI. CDR3 DNA: TGTGCCAGCTCACCACCATCCGGGACAGGGAACACCGGGGAGCTGTTTTTT. Its protein is CASSPPSGTGNTGELFF.

The rearrangement uses TRBV5-1 and TRBJ2-7, with D hard to call. Trimming removed 4 bases at V and 0 bases at J, with 17 bases between. Germline assignment: CDR1 SGHRS and CDR2 YFSETQ. This CDR3 contains 16 residues. Here the CDR3 DNA reads TGCGCCAGCAGCCCTAGGTGGCCCTCGAGCTCCTACGAGCAGTACTTC. It codes for CASSPRWPSSSYEQYF.

The J gene is TRBJ2-4, the V gene TRBV28, with a weak D call TRBD2 (6 bases). Trimming removed 3 bases from V and 3 bases from J, with 9 bases in between. Germline V gene data show CDR1 as MDHEN and CDR2 as SYDVKM. The CDR3 has 14 residues. The CDR3 region is CASSFGGSKNIQYF. The CDR3 DNA reads TGTGCCAGCAGTTTCGGGGGAAGCAAAAACATTCAGTACTTC.

The chain is built from TRBV7-9 and TRBJ2-7; tentatively, D is TRBD1 (5 bases). CDR3 length: 13 amino acids. V lost 1 base and J lost 6, with 10 bases in between. Germline V lookup: CDR1 SEHNR, CDR2 FQNEAQ (reference sequence). DNA of the CDR3: TGTGCCAGCAGCTTAGGAACAGGTACCGAGCAGTACTTC. Protein: CASSLGTGTEQYF.

The chain combines TRBV29-1 with TRBJ1-2, with 8 nucleotides matching TRBD1. CDR1 is SQVTM, CDR2 ANQGSEA, per germline. J gave up 7 bases and V 1 base, and 2 bases lay outside the gene matches. CDR3 length equals 12 residues. Here the CDR3 reads CSVEAGGSGYTF. CDR3 nucleotides: TGCAGCGTTGAAGCAGGGGGCAGTGGCTACACCTTC.

This clone showed up just a few times. V and J are TRBV11-3 and TRBJ1-1; D ambiguous. CDR1 is SGHNT and CDR2 is YENEEA in the germline V gene. This CDR3 comprises 11 residues. Trimming removed 7 bases at V and 3 bases at J, with 6 bases between. The CDR3 nucleotides read TGTGCCAGCACCCAGGACACTGAAGCTTTCTTT. This sequence encodes CASTQDTEAFF.

The CDR3 loop is CASGRSALSTANYGYTF. DNA of the CDR3: TGTGCCAGCGGTAGGTCAGCGTTATCCACTGCTAACTATGGCTACACCTTC. This chain joins TRBV2 and TRBJ1-2; no reliable D call. There are 17 residues in the CDR3. CDR1 and CDR2 from the germline V gene are SNHLY and FYNNEI. The V and J ends lost 8 bases and 0 bases respectively, with 22 bases between them.

The chain links TRBV6-6 to TRBJ1-3, with TRBD1 matching over 7 bases. The germline V gene encodes CDR1 MNHNY and CDR2 SVGAGI (reference sequence). The CDR3 covers 14 residues. Unmatched junction bases numbered 4, after V lost 4 bases and J lost 4 bases. CDR3 amino acids: CASSSGTVGNTIYF. The DNA for the CDR3 is TGTGCCAGCAGTTCGGGGACAGTCGGAAACACCATATATTTT.

This clone was counted between two and nine times. The V call is TRBV29-1, the J call TRBJ1-1, with TRBD1 as a possible D gene (5 bases). Trimming removed 4 bases from V and 4 bases from J, with 10 bases in between. CDR3 size: 12 residues. Per the germline V gene, CDR1 is SQVTM and CDR2 is ANQGSEA. The CDR3 region is CSVAPGLTEAFF. In DNA form, the CDR3 reads TGCAGCGTTGCCCCAGGGCTCACTGAAGCTTTCTTT.

CDR3 sequence reads: CASSYSKVREAFF. CDR3 DNA: TGTGCCAGCAGTTACTCGAAAGTTCGGGAAGCTTTCTTT. This chain joins TRBV6-6 and TRBJ1-1; D gene uncertain. V was pared by 0 bases and J by 8 bases, with 10 bases between. The CDR3 is 13 amino acids. The germline CDR1 and CDR2 sequences are MNHNY and SVGAGI (reference sequence).

J is TRBJ2-2 and V is TRBV14; D remains ambiguous. CDR3 size: 15 residues. Trimming cost V 1 base and J 2 bases, with 8 bases left between them. Germline lookup yields CDR1 SGHDN and CDR2 FVKESK. CDR3 DNA: TGTGCCAGCAGCCAAGTTCGGTCAAACACCGGGGAGCTGTTTTTT. Translation gives CASSQVRSNTGELFF.

The rearrangement links TRBV19 to TRBJ1-1, with TRBD1 matching 9 bases. V shed 8 bases, J shed 6 bases, and the junction held 10 bases outside the gene matches. Germline loops: CDR1 LNHDA, CDR2 SQIVND (reference sequence). The CDR3 has 14 amino acids. Here the CDR3 reads CASLDLTGGAEAFF. The CDR3, as DNA: TGTGCCAGTCTTGATTTAACAGGGGGCGCTGAAGCTTTCTTT. The full variable domain, completed using reference TRBV19 and TRBJ1-1, is DGGITQSPKYLFRKEGQNVTLSCEQNLNHDAMYWYRQDPGQGLRLIYYSQIVNDFQKGDIAEGYSVSREKKESFPLTVTSAQKNPTAFYLCASLDLTGGAEAFFGQGTRLTVV.

The chain couples TRBV7-6 to TRBJ2-5; 7 positions match TRBD1. CDR1 is SGHVS, CDR2 FNYEAQ, per germline. The CDR3 loop spans 14 amino acids. With V trimmed by 4 bases and J by 1 base, 3 bases remained unmatched. The CDR3 nucleotides are TGTGCCAGCAGCTATCGACAGGGCCAAGAGACCCAGTACTTC. It encodes CASSYRQGQETQYF.

The V and J genes are TRBV5-1 and TRBJ1-4, with TRBD1 matching 8 bases. Trimming at V came to 4 bases and at J to 4 bases, leaving 6 bases not matched to a gene. The CDR3 loop spans 15 amino acids. CDR1 and CDR2 (germline): SGHRS, YFSETQ. CDR3 coding DNA: TGCGCCAGCAGCCCGACCGGACAGGGTAATGAAAAACTGTTTTTT. Residues: CASSPTGQGNEKLFF.

This clone was observed a handful of times. J is TRBJ1-5 and V is TRBV30; TRBD1 matches 8 bases. With V trimmed by 7 bases and J by 9 bases, 11 bases remained unmatched. The CDR3 totals 13 residues. Germline values: CDR1 GTSNPN, CDR2 SVGIG (reference sequence). This CDR3 is CASDGQGYGPQHF. CDR3 coding DNA: TGTGCCTCAGACGGACAGGGCTATGGGCCCCAGCATTTT.

V is TRBV11-2 and J is TRBJ1-2; 9 bases fit TRBD1. V dropped 5 bases and J dropped 4; count of bases not matched to a gene: 5. Germline lookup yields CDR1 SGHAT and CDR2 FQNNGV. The CDR3 spans 14 residues. The CDR3, as DNA: TGTGCCAGCAGCGGACCGGGACAGGGCTATGGCTACACCTTC. It encodes CASSGPGQGYGYTF.

CDR3 DNA: TGTGCCAGCAGTAAACGCGGCGAGCAGTACTTC. It codes for CASSKRGEQYF. The V gene is TRBV6-5, the J gene TRBJ2-7, with D unclear. V was cut by 5 bases and J by 6 bases, with 8 bases left in between. Germline-derived CDR1 and CDR2 are MNHEY and SVGAGI. This CDR3 contains 11 residues.

CDR3 loop: CSVARESEKLFF. The CDR3 DNA reads TGCAGCGTTGCTAGGGAGAGTGAAAAACTGTTTTTT. This chain uses TRBV29-1 with TRBJ1-4; D unresolved. Looked up from germline, CDR1 is SQVTM and CDR2 is ANQGSEA. Between the trimmed V and J ends, which lost 4 bases and 7 bases, there was a span of 10 bases. The CDR3 has 12 amino acids.

V and J are TRBV5-1 and TRBJ2-3; D is perhaps TRBD2 (6 bases). Trimming stripped 2 bases from V and 0 bases from J, with 10 bases between. Per germline, CDR1 SGHRS and CDR2 YFSETQ. CDR3 length: 15 amino acids. The CDR3, as DNA: TGCGCCAGCAGCTTACCTGGGACTAGCACAGATACGCAGTATTTT. Translating it yields CASSLPGTSTDTQYF.